This entry features one T cell receptor (beta chain) sequence. Antigen specificity is unknown. TCRdb processed the 5' RACE reads again and assigns one entry to each CDR3 protein, with no DNA. Here the sample table reports about 99,000 distinct CDR3 sequences. Whole blood that had not undergone T cell sorting provided the isolated total RNA. The germline gives CDR1 SQVTM, CDR2 ANQGSEA. This CDR3 has 14 amino acids. This sample was included in a study of monozygotic twins with inflammatory bowel disease. Regarding the study as a whole: Support for any single strong IBD-associated signal or clonotype was not found.

Sample: blood. The TCR originated in a human donor with ulcerative colitis or Crohn's disease, or a healthy co-twin of an affected twin (not recorded which). The chain is built from TRBV29-1 and TRBJ2-6; TCRdb gives TRBD1 as the D gene, but with no DNA this cannot be confirmed. The CDR3 reads CSVPDRPGANVLTF.